Presented here are 7 T cell receptor beta chains from one specimen sequenced in a study of OX40 agonist ivuxolimab in advanced cancers. Method: immunoSEQ multiplex PCR; TCRdb's copy keeps in-frame clones and lacks some. The sample yields about 68,000 clones, roughly nine tenths seen once. Sequencing was performed on CD4+ or CD8+ T cells sorted from blood, taken in a trial of the OX40 agonist ivuxolimab. These receptors came from an adult with an advanced solid tumor such as melanoma, head and neck, liver or kidney cancer.

CDR3 coding DNA: TGTGCCAGCAGCAAAGAGAGACTATTAGGGGCCTACGAGCAGTACTTC. Protein: CASSKERLLGAYEQYF. This chain links TRBV21-1 with TRBJ2-7. TRBV21-1 is tagged as a pseudogene. CDR3 length equals 16 residues.

The J gene is TRBJ2-3, the V gene TRBV29-1, with D possibly TRBD2 on 5 matching bases. Per the germline V gene, CDR1 is SQVTM and CDR2 is ANQGSEA. With 4 bases removed from V and 0 bases from J, the gap between germline ends came to 17 bases. CDR3 length: 16 residues. Here the CDR3 DNA reads TGCAGCGTTGTTCAGTTCGGAGGCCTTAGCACAGATACGCAGTATTTT. This translates into CSVVQFGGLSTDTQYF.

The rearrangement joins TRBV29-1 to TRBJ1-2; D is uncertain. Looked up from germline, CDR1 is SQVTM and CDR2 is ANQGSEA. The CDR3 runs 11 residues. Trimming removed 3 bases from V and 1 base from J, with 3 bases in between. The CDR3 nucleotides read TGCAGCGTTGACGGTAACTATGGCTACACCTTC. This translates into CSVDGNYGYTF.

The genes are TRBV7-9 and TRBJ1-2; 8 bases map to TRBD1. CDR1 is SEHNR and CDR2 is FQNEAQ in the germline V gene (reference sequence). This CDR3 is 16 amino acids long. V lost 0 bases, J lost 7 bases, and 10 bases stayed unmatched. The CDR3 DNA reads TGTGCCAGCAGCTTAGCATCCCGGGACAGGAGGGGTGGCTACACCTTC. The encoded protein is CASSLASRDRRGGYTF.

V gene TRBV2 combines with J gene TRBJ2-5; D gene ambiguous. Trimming left V 3 bases short and J 5 bases short, with 4 bases between. Germline loops: CDR1 SNHLY, CDR2 FYNNEI. The CDR3 length is 11 residues. CDR3 nucleotide sequence: TGTGCCAGCAGTGAGTGGGAGACCCAGTACTTC. Its translation is CASSEWETQYF.

The gene calls are TRBV28 and TRBJ2-7; possibly TRBD1 or TRBD2 for D (5 bases each). The CDR3 contains 14 residues. Trimming removed 1 base at V and 2 bases at J, with 9 bases between. The germline V gene has CDR1 MDHEN and CDR2 SYDVKM. The CDR3 nucleotides read TGTGCCAGCAGTTTATACGGGACGGCCTACGAGCAGTACTTC. It is translated as CASSLYGTAYEQYF. Filled out from reference TRBV28 and TRBJ2-7, the complete variable domain reads DVKVTQSSRYLVKRTGEKVFLECVQDMDHENMFWYRQDPGLGLRLIYFSYDVKMKEKGDIPEGYSVSREKKERFSLILESASTNQTSMYLCASSLYGTAYEQYFGPGTRLTVT.

This chain joins TRBV28 and TRBJ2-1; D is possibly TRBD1 (6 bases). Germline V gene lookup returns CDR1 MDHEN and CDR2 SYDVKM. Trimming left V 3 bases short and J 2 bases short, with 11 bases between. This CDR3 spans 15 amino acids. CDR3 in amino acids: CASSFVQGTYNEQFF. The CDR3 nucleotides read TGTGCCAGCAGTTTCGTACAGGGAACCTACAATGAGCAGTTCTTC.